A single sample is the source of the 8 T cell receptor beta chains below, sequenced in a study of PD-1 blockade in classical Hodgkin lymphoma. This sample's time point: cycle 4 day 1 (C4D1), after more than five weeks of nivolumab. Autologous stem cell transplantation was followed by relapse in every patient, and brentuximab vedotin exposure varied. Here immunoSEQ multiplex PCR was the method, and the copy in TCRdb shows in-frame clones only, minus some. Among some 30,000 clones listed, around 80% were seen once. Specimen: peripheral blood mononuclear cells (PBMCs), collected before the fourth cycle of nivolumab. These TCRs come from a human donor with classical Hodgkin lymphoma.

V gene TRBV7-9 combines with J gene TRBJ2-1, with TRBD1 as a possible D gene (8 bases). The V end lost 5 bases, the J end lost 14 bases, and 13 bases lay between the germline ends. The CDR3 runs to 11 residues. In germline, CDR1 is SEHNR, CDR2 FQNEAQ (reference sequence). The CDR3 nucleotides are TGTGCCAGCAGCCCGGGGGGACAGGAGTTCTTC. Amino acid sequence: CASSPGGQEFF. Variable domain in full (rest from reference TRBV7-9 and TRBJ2-1): DTGVSQNPRHKITKRGQNVTFRCDPISEHNRLYWYRQTLGQGPEFLTYFQNEAQLEKSRLLSDRFSAERPKGSFSTLEIQRTEQGDSAMYLCASSPGGQEFFGPGTRLTVL.

The gene calls are TRBV9 and TRBJ1-1, with D perhaps TRBD1 (5 bases). Germline values: CDR1 SGDLS, CDR2 YYNGEE. The CDR3 extends over 13 amino acids. Trimming left V 3 bases short and J 7 bases short, with 13 bases between. The CDR3, as DNA: TGTGCCAGCAGCGACGGGACGTCGGATGAAGCTTTCTTT. The encoded protein is CASSDGTSDEAFF.

This rearrangement joins TRBV30 to TRBJ2-7; the D is unclear. The length of the CDR3 is 13 residues. Germline CDR1 reads GTSNPN; CDR2 reads SVGIG (reference sequence). V lost 7 bases, J lost 1 base, and 14 bases lay in between. CDR3 loop: CASLDLLSYEQYF. DNA of the CDR3: TGTGCCTCCCTGGACCTCCTTTCCTACGAGCAGTACTTC.

The CDR3 DNA reads as TGTGCCAGCAGCGGGCCCGGGACTAGGGCCTACAATGAGCAGTTCTTC. This codes for CASSGPGTRAYNEQFF. This chain uses TRBV9 with TRBJ2-1, with 8 bases identical to TRBD2. The V and J ends lost 3 bases and 2 bases, in that order; junction bases with no gene match: 7. CDR3 size: 16 residues. Germline V CDR1 and CDR2: SGDLS, YYNGEE.

This chain uses TRBV11-2 with TRBJ2-3; possibly TRBD2 for D (5 bases). V lost 2 bases and J 2 bases, leaving 11 bases between the germline ends. Germline-derived CDR1 and CDR2 are SGHAT and FQNNGV. The CDR3 has 15 amino acids. CDR3 coding DNA: TGTGCCAGCAGCTTAATTGCGGGTACCACAGATACGCAGTATTTT. As protein: CASSLIAGTTDTQYF.

The V gene is TRBV7-8, the J gene TRBJ2-5; the D gene is possibly TRBD2 (7 bases). This CDR3 contains 14 residues. Germline CDR1 and CDR2: SGHVS and FQNEAQ. With 5 bases removed from V and 4 bases from J, the gap between germline ends came to 14 bases. This CDR3 is CASSRRGAGETQYF. In DNA form, the CDR3 reads TGTGCCAGCAGCCGCCGGGGGGCGGGAGAGACCCAGTACTTC. Variable domain in full (rest from reference TRBV7-8 and TRBJ2-5): GAGVSQSPRYKVAKRGQDVALRCDPISGHVSLFWYQQALGQGPEFLTYFQNEAQLDKSGLPSDRFFAERPEGSVSTLKIQRTQQEDSAVYLCASSRRGAGETQYFGPGTRLLVL.

This chain connects TRBV5-1 to TRBJ1-2, with D possibly being TRBD1 (6 bases). The CDR3 contains 15 residues. Trimming removed 5 bases at V and 4 bases at J, with 18 bases between. Germline values: CDR1 SGHRS, CDR2 YFSETQ. Here the CDR3 DNA reads TGCGCCAGCAGGCCGGCCGCAGGGGTGTCCTATGGCTACACCTTC. This codes for CASRPAAGVSYGYTF.

The J gene is TRBJ2-7, the V gene TRBV6-4, with D possibly TRBD1 on 7 matching bases. Deletions cut 10 bases from V and 0 bases from J, with 19 bases between. Germline CDR1 is MRHNA and CDR2 is SNTAGT. CDR3 length: 15 residues. The CDR3 region has the DNA TGTGCCACCCGGAGGGGGCCAATCTACTCCTACGAGCAGTACTTC. It encodes CATRRGPIYSYEQYF.